The clone carrying this T cell receptor beta chain was seen a handful of times. This sample was included in a study of blood T cell repertoires in COVID-19. Study-level information: PBMCs, B-cell-depleted T cells, or T cells were the source of the cDNA or gDNA that made up the material.

As handled by the study authors: It was from reference gene primer amplification that nucleated cell counts were estimated. Libraries were prepared by immunoSEQ multiplex PCR; TCRdb keeps only in-frame clonotypes and omits some of them. That table furnishes V, J and clone size, whereas the DNA furnished D and trimming. The profile shows a few hundred thousand clones, roughly 80% of them singletons. The germline CDR1 and CDR2 sequences are SGDLS and YYNGEE. The CDR3 is 16 residues long. V shed 0 bases and J shed 1 base, with 10 bases lying between them. The TCR sequence derives from a man aged 80 or over with acute or convalescent COVID-19. V gene TRBV9 combines with J gene TRBJ2-2; D might be TRBD2 (5 bases). The sequencing input was peripheral blood. The CDR3 bases are TGTGCCAGCAGCGTAGGTTCTAGCCTGAACACCGGGGAGCTGTTTTTT. It translates to CASSVGSSLNTGELFF.